The next 8 T cell receptor beta chains were all read from a single sample in a study of T cell changes during pregnancy in multiple sclerosis. Here immunoSEQ multiplex PCR was the method, and the copy in TCRdb shows in-frame clones only, minus some. In the table there are about 96,000 clones, 92% of which are singletons. Source: peripheral blood, taken in the first trimester of pregnancy. Every receptor here comes from a female donor with multiple sclerosis, enrolled in a pregnancy study.

The rearrangement links TRBV29-1 to TRBJ1-2; 7 bases align to TRBD1. J gave up 6 bases and V 8 bases, and 9 bases lay outside the gene matches. Per the germline V gene, CDR1 is SQVTM and CDR2 is ANQGSEA. The CDR3 is 12 residues long. CDR3 region: CSILQGMHGYTF. DNA of the CDR3: TGCAGCATCCTACAGGGGATGCATGGCTACACCTTC.

This chain joins TRBV28 and TRBJ1-5, with no clear D. The CDR3 covers 12 residues. Trimming stripped 8 bases from V and 2 bases from J, with 7 bases between. Per germline, CDR1 MDHEN and CDR2 SYDVKM. CDR3 sequence: CASSEGNQPQHF. CDR3 DNA: TGTGCCAGCTCGGAGGGCAATCAGCCCCAGCATTTT.

This chain uses TRBV27 with TRBJ1-4; TRBD1 matches 7 bases. The junction had 5 bases not matched to a gene; V was cut back by 2 bases and J by 8 bases. The length of the CDR3 is 14 residues. CDR1 is MNHEY and CDR2 is SMNVEV in the germline V gene (reference sequence). CDR3 DNA sequence: TGTGCCAGCAGTTTACGCCAGGGGGGAGAAAAACTGTTTTTT. Its protein is CASSLRQGGEKLFF.

V is TRBV5-1 and J is TRBJ2-1, with 8 bases lining up with TRBD2. This CDR3 is 13 amino acids long. V dropped 3 bases and J dropped 10; count of bases not matched to a gene: 6. Germline loops: CDR1 SGHRS, CDR2 YFSETQ. The DNA for the CDR3 is TGCGCCAGCAGCTACGGGACTAGTTTGGAGCAGTTCTTC. Amino acids: CASSYGTSLEQFF.

This chain uses TRBV28 with TRBJ1-1; 9 positions match TRBD1. Germline V gives CDR1 MDHEN, CDR2 SYDVKM. There are 14 residues in the CDR3. V lost 8 bases and J lost 0; bases outside the gene matches: 4. The CDR3 nucleotides are TGTGCCAGCGGACAGGGGCTCATGAACACTGAAGCTTTCTTT. Translated, it gives CASGQGLMNTEAFF.

In this sample, this clone turned up a few times. The V gene is TRBV19, the J gene TRBJ2-5; D is possibly TRBD1 (5 bases). Deletions cut 10 bases from V and 5 bases from J, with 14 bases between. The CDR3 is 12 amino acids. Germline values: CDR1 LNHDA, CDR2 SQIVND (reference sequence). CDR3 protein: CATRQSGETQYF. The CDR3 region has the DNA TGTGCCACCCGACAGAGTGGGGAGACCCAGTACTTC.

The chain uses TRBV4-1 and TRBJ2-4; possible D gene TRBD2, 6 bases. From germline, CDR1 is MGHRA and CDR2 YSYEKL. The CDR3 length is 15 residues. V gave up 0 bases and J gave up 7 bases, with 13 bases separating them. The CDR3 reads CASSQDSAGWNIQYF. The CDR3 DNA sequence: TGCGCCAGCAGCCAAGATAGCGCGGGATGGAACATTCAGTACTTC.

The chain has TRBV28 and TRBJ2-5; D perhaps matches TRBD2 (7 bases). The germline V gene has CDR1 MDHEN and CDR2 SYDVKM. The CDR3 length is 14 residues. Trimming removed 6 bases at V and 2 bases at J, with 13 bases between. Written as DNA, the CDR3 is TGTGCCAGCAGGGAGGGGGGGCGGCAAGAGACCCAGTACTTC. It translates to CASREGGRQETQYF. The full variable domain, with the rest looked up from reference TRBV28 and TRBJ2-5, is DVKVTQSSRYLVKRTGEKVFLECVQDMDHENMFWYRQDPGLGLRLIYFSYDVKMKEKGDIPEGYSVSREKKERFSLILESASTNQTSMYLCASREGGRQETQYFGPGTRLLVL.